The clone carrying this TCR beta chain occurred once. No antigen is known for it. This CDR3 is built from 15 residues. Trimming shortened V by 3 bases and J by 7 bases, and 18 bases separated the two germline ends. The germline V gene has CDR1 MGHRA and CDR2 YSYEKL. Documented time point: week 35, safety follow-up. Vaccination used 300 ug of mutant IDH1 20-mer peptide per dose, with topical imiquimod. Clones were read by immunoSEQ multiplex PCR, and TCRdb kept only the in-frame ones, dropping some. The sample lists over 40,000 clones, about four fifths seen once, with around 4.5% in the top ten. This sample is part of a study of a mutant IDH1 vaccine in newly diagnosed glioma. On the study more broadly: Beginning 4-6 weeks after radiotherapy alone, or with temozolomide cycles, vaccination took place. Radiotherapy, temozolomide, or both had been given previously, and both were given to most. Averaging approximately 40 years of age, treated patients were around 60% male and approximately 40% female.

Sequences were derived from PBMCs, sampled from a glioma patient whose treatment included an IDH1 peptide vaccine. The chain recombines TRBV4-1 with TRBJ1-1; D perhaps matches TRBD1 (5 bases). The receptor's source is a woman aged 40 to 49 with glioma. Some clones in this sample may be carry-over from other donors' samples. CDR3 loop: CASSHRPGGKGEAFF. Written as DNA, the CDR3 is TGCGCCAGCAGCCACCGCCCTGGGGGAAAGGGTGAAGCTTTCTTT.